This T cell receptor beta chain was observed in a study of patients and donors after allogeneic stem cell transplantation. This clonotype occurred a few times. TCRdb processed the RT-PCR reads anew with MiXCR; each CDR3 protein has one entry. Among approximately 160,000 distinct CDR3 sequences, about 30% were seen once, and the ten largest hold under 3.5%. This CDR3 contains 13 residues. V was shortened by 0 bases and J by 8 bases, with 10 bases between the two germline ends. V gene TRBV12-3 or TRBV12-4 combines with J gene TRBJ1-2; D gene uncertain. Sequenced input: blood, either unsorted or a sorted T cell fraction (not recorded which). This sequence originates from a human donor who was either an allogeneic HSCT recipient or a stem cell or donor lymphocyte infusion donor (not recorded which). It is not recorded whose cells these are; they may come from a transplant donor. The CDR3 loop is CASSLAQEKGYTF. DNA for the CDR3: TGTGCCAGCAGTTTAGCGCAGGAAAAGGGCTACACCTTC.